This T cell receptor beta chain was obtained from a study of regulatory T cells in long-lasting Graves disease. Study results and limitations: Persistent Graves' patients showed less TCR diversity than newly diagnosed ones.

To make TCR beta libraries, researchers used iRepertoire HTBI primers and Arm-PCR of CDR3 regions. MiXCR was run by TCRdb on the multiplex PCR reads, yielding one entry per CDR3 protein. The table lists about 470,000 distinct CDR3 sequences, under 15% of them singletons. In its sample, this clonotype was seen many times. Its antigen remains unknown. Trimming took 4 bases from V and 3 from J, leaving 22 bases between them. CDR1 SQVTM and CDR2 ANQGSEA come from the germline V gene. CDR3 length: 17 residues. Documented time point: newly diagnosed GD, antithyroid drugs for less than 3 months. Making the TCR library involved RNA that had been extracted from PBMCs. These data were likewise used in another study, on T cells in Graves' hyperthyroidism and ophthalmopathy. As that report states: The hyperthyroidism patients had all been newly diagnosed, and their disease duration was under 2 months. Their ages ranged from 18 to 65 years.

The specimen comprised peripheral blood mononuclear cells (PBMCs), sampled at new diagnosis, from a patient treated with antithyroid drugs. The source of this sequence is a young woman with Graves disease. V is TRBV29-1 and J is TRBJ1-5; tentative D call: TRBD1 (6 bases). CDR3: CSVVLPGGAGFNQPQHF. CDR3 nucleotide sequence: TGCAGCGTTGTGTTACCCGGGGGCGCAGGTTTCAATCAGCCCCAGCATTTT. Full variable domain (rest looked up from reference TRBV29-1 and TRBJ1-5): SAVISQKPSRDICQRGTSLTIQCQVDSQVTMMFWYRQQPGQSLTLIATANQGSEATYESGFVIDKFPISRPNLTFSTLTVSNMSPEDSSIYLCSVVLPGGAGFNQPQHFGDGTRLSIL.